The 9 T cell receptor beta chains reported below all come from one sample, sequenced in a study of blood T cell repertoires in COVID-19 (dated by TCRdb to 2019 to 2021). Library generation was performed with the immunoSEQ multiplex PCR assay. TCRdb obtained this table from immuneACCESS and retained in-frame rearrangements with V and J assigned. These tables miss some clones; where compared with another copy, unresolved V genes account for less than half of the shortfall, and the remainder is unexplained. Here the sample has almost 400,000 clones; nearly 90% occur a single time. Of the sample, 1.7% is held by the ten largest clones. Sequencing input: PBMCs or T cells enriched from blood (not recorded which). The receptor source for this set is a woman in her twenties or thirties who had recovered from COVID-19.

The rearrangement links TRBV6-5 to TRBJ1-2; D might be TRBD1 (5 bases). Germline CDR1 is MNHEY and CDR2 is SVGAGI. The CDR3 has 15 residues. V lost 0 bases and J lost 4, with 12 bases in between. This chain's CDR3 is CASSYSSGASYGYTF. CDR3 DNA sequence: TGTGCCAGCAGTTACTCATCTGGGGCCAGCTATGGCTACACCTTC.

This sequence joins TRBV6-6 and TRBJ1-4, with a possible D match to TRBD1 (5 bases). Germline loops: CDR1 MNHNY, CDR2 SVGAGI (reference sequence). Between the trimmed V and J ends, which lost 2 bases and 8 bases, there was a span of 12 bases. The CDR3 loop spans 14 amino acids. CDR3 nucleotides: TGTGCCAGCAGTTACCGGCAGGGTTGGGAAAAACTGTTTTTT. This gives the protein CASSYRQGWEKLFF.

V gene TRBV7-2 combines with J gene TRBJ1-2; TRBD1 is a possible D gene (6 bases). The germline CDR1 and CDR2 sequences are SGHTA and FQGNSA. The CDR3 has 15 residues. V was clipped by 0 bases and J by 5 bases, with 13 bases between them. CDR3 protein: CASSLAPTGLYGYTF. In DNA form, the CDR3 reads TGTGCCAGCAGCTTAGCCCCAACAGGGCTGTATGGCTACACCTTC.

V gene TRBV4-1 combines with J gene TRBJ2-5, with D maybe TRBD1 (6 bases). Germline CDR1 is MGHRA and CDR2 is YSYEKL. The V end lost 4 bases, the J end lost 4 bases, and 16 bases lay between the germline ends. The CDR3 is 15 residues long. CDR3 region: CASSPGLTGRETQYF. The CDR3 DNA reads TGCGCCAGCAGCCCCGGCCTTACAGGGCGAGAGACCCAGTACTTC.

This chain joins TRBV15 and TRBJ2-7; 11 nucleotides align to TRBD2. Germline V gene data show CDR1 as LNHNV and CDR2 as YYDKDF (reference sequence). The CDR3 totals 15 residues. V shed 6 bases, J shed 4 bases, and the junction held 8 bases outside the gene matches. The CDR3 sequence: CATRGWGTSGYEQYF. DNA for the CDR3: TGTGCCACCAGGGGGTGGGGGACTAGCGGATACGAGCAGTACTTC.

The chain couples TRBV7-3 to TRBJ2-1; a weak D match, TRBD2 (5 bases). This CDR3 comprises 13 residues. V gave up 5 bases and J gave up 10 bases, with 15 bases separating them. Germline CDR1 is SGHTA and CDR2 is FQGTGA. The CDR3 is CASSLSTGNEQFF. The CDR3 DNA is TGTGCCAGCAGCCTCAGTACGGGAAACGAGCAGTTCTTC. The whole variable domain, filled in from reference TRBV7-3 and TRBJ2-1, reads GAGVSQTPSNKVTEKGKYVELRCDPISGHTALYWYRQSLGQGPEFLIYFQGTGAADDSGLPNDRFFAVRPEGSVSTLKIQRTERGDSAVYLCASSLSTGNEQFFGPGTRLTVL.

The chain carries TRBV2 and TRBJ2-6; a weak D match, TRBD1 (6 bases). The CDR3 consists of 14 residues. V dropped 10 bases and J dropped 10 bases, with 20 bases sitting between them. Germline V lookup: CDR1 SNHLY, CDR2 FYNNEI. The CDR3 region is CATVDRSPRNVLTF. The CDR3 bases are TGTGCCACCGTTGACAGGTCACCAAGGAACGTCCTGACTTTC.

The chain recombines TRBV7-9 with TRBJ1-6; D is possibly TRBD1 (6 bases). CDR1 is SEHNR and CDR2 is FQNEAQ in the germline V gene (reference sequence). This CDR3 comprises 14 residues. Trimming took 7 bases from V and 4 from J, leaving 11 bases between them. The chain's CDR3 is CASNAGQYNSPLHF. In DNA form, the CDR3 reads TGTGCCAGCAACGCAGGACAGTATAATTCACCCCTCCACTTT.

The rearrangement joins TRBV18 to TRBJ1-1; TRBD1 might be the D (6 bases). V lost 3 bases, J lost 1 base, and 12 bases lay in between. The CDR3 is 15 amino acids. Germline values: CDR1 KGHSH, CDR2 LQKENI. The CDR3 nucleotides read TGTGCCAGCTCACCGAACAGGGTAGAGAACACTGAAGCTTTCTTT. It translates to CASSPNRVENTEAFF.